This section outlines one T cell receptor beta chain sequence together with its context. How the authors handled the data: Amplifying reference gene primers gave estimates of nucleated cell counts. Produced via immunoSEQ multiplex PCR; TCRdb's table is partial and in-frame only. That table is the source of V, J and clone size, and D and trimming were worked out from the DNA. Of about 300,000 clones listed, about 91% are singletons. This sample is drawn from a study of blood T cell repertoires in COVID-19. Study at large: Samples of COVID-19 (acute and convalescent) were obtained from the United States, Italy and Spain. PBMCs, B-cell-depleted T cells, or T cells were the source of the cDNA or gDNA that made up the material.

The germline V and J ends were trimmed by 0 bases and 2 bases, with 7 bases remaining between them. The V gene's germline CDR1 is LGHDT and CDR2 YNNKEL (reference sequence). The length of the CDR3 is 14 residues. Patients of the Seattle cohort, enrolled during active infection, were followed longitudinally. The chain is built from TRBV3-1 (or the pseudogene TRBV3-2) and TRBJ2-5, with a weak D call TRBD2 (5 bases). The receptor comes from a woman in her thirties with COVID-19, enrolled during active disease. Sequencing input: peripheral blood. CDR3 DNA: TGTGCCAGCAGCCAAGATCGGACTCAAGAGACCCAGTACTTC. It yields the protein CASSQDRTQETQYF.